This TCR beta chain was documented in a study of cytomegalovirus exposure and HLA in healthy donors. Study-level points and caveats: Most sequenced TCRs were rare (though some public TCRs occurred in many donors). Researchers catalogued about 150 TCR beta chains as cytomegalovirus-associated.

The CDR3 runs 18 residues. Per the germline V gene, CDR1 is KGHSH and CDR2 is LQKENI. The V and J ends lost 2 bases and 7 bases, in that order; junction bases with no gene match: 13. TCRdb keeps only in-frame clones here, not all; method: immunoSEQ multiplex PCR. The sample records 200,000 or so clones, around 78% being singletons. Turning to this clone: Its antigen is as yet unknown.

Separation from the roughly 700-subject first cohort characterized the approximately 120-subject validation cohort, to which the donors belonged. V is TRBV18 and J is TRBJ2-1; TRBD2 matches at 11 bases. This TCR was recovered from a young woman in good health and CMV-seronegative. The sequenced sample consisted of PBMCs. In nucleotides, the CDR3 is TGTGCCAGCTCACCAGAGGGACTAGCGGTTCCTGGGAGGAATGAGCAGTTCTTC. Translating gives CASSPEGLAVPGRNEQFF.